The next 9 T cell receptor beta chains were all read from a single sample in a study of identical twins (dated by TCRdb to between 2015 and 2016). Receptor amplification or capture employed 5' RACE. The reads were generated on an Illumina HiSeq 2000. The raw public reads went through TCRdb reprocessing: fastp at Q25, MiXCR clone calling, in-frame beta chains kept. Here each entry gathers all rows of one CDR3 protein and keeps the most common genes and DNA. The sample table contains 450,000 to 650,000 distinct CDR3 sequences; only one count was recorded for 13% to 15% of them. The top ten hold around 0.4% of the sample. These data also formed part of another study, on yellow fever vaccine responses in identical twins.

Sequenced sample: CD4+ T cells sorted from blood. The receptors here all came from a woman younger than 30 in good health.

This clonotype came up many times. The genes are TRBV7-8 and TRBJ2-3, with 12 bases aligning to TRBD2. This CDR3 region has 17 residues. Losses at the gene ends were 0 bases for V and 5 bases for J; bases not matched to a gene: 6. Looked up from germline, CDR1 is SGHVS and CDR2 is FQNEAQ. This chain's CDR3 is CASSLARTSGMEDTQYF. The CDR3, as DNA: TGTGCCAGCAGCTTAGCTCGGACTAGCGGGATGGAAGATACGCAGTATTTT.

The chain recombines TRBV27 with TRBJ2-1; 7 bases agree with TRBD1. The V segment lost 5 bases and the J segment 8 bases; nucleotides outside the gene matches: 9. The CDR3 has 14 residues. Germline V CDR1 and CDR2: MNHEY, SMNVEV (reference sequence). CDR3 protein: CASSRQGRVYEQFF. Written as DNA, the CDR3 is TGTGCCAGCAGTCGACAGGGAAGGGTTTATGAGCAGTTCTTC.

V and J are TRBV20-1 and TRBJ2-3, with a possible D match to TRBD1 (6 bases). There are 15 residues in the CDR3. Germline CDR1 and CDR2: DFQATT and SNEGSKA (reference sequence). Between the trimmed V and J ends, which lost 6 bases and 3 bases, there was a span of 19 bases. CDR3 residues: CSASGGRGATDTQYF. CDR3 coding DNA: TGCAGTGCCTCTGGGGGCCGAGGCGCTACAGATACGCAGTATTTT.

This clonotype was seen a few times. The CDR3 nucleotides read TGTGCCAGCTCACCCATAGTCGGCACCGGGGAGCTGTTTTTT. Translating it yields CASSPIVGTGELFF. The rearrangement uses TRBV18 and TRBJ2-2; D is ambiguous. Germline CDR1 is KGHSH and CDR2 is LQKENI. The ends were cut back, 3 bases at V and 4 bases at J, with 9 bases in the middle. The CDR3 has 14 residues.

This rearrangement joins TRBV12-3 or TRBV12-4 to TRBJ1-3; a weak D match, TRBD1 (5 bases). The CDR3 contains 14 residues. V was clipped by 5 bases and J by 2 bases, with 10 bases between them. In nucleotides, the CDR3 is TGTGCCAGCAGTACCAGGGAGGCTGGAAACACCATATATTTT. As protein: CASSTREAGNTIYF.

This sequence joins TRBV28 and TRBJ1-1; D ambiguous. V gave up 3 bases and J gave up 5 bases, with 19 bases separating them. The germline V gene encodes CDR1 MDHEN and CDR2 SYDVKM. The CDR3 consists of 16 residues. CDR3: CASSLVLTTLGTEAFF. Here the CDR3 DNA reads TGTGCCAGCAGTTTGGTCCTAACAACCTTGGGAACTGAAGCTTTCTTT. Filled out from reference TRBV28 and TRBJ1-1, the complete variable domain reads DVKVTQSSRYLVKRTGEKVFLECVQDMDHENMFWYRQDPGLGLRLIYFSYDVKMKEKGDIPEGYSVSREKKERFSLILESASTNQTSMYLCASSLVLTTLGTEAFFGQGTRLTVV.

This clonotype was seen a few times. The gene calls are TRBV7-9 and TRBJ1-1; the D gene is possibly TRBD1 (6 bases). Trimming stripped 2 bases from V and 0 bases from J, with 10 bases between. The CDR3 contains 15 residues. The germline gives CDR1 SEHNR, CDR2 FQNEAQ (reference sequence). The CDR3 coding sequence is TGTGCCAGCAGCTTATACAGGGACCTGAACACTGAAGCTTTCTTT. The encoded protein is CASSLYRDLNTEAFF.

The sample holds a few counts of this clonotype. The V gene is TRBV12-3 or TRBV12-4, the J gene TRBJ2-1; 11 bases match TRBD2. V dropped 6 bases and J dropped 5; count of bases not matched to a gene: 9. This CDR3 comprises 16 residues. This CDR3 is CASSDQGLAVHNEQFF. CDR3 DNA sequence: TGTGCCAGCAGCGACCAGGGACTAGCGGTTCACAATGAGCAGTTCTTC.

This CDR3 is CASSEASGSHEQFF. The CDR3 DNA sequence: TGCGCCAGCAGCGAGGCTAGCGGGAGCCATGAGCAGTTCTTC. This sequence joins TRBV5-1 and TRBJ2-1, with TRBD2 matching over 10 bases. V lost 4 bases to trimming and J lost 8 bases; unmatched junction nucleotides: 6. Germline V CDR1 and CDR2: SGHRS, YFSETQ. This CDR3 is built from 14 residues.